This entry describes one T cell receptor (beta chain). The antigen remains undetermined. The sample is drawn from a study of T cells in localized non-small cell lung cancer. The data were produced by immunoSEQ multiplex PCR, yet TCRdb's version contains in-frame clones alone and is incomplete. Counted here are more than 10,000 clones, 86% occurring once; the ten biggest clones make up about 54%. Study-wide results and caveats: Maximal T cell clonality occurred in uninvolved adjacent lung, with tumor ranking below it. A single tumor region was sequenced, leaving heterogeneity possible.

Sequenced here: peripheral blood, sampled before any cancer treatment. The TCR was taken from a male donor aged 60 or over with stage III lung adenocarcinoma.

The CDR3 sequence: CASRRGGGIYNEQFF. The DNA of the CDR3 is TGTGCCAGCAGGAGGGGGGGCGGGATATACAATGAGCAGTTCTTC. V usage is TRBV6-1 and J usage is TRBJ2-1, with D possibly TRBD2 on 7 matching bases. CDR1 MNHNS and CDR2 SASEGT come from the germline V gene. The V end lost 6 bases, the J end lost 4 bases, and 16 bases lay between the germline ends. The CDR3 length is 15 residues.